This T cell receptor (beta chain) was identified during a study of OX40 agonist ivuxolimab in advanced cancers. Study-wide results and caveats: At 0.1 to 3.0 mg/kg and by week 6, clonal expansion occurred in CD4+ and CD8+ blood T cells.

Some clones are missing from TCRdb's copy, which holds only in-frame ones; the method was immunoSEQ multiplex PCR. The data show about 56,000 clones, nearly 95% seen once. In the case of this clone: Its antigen is unknown.

At baseline, cycle 4 day 1, and cycle 7 day 1, blood was sampled. Germline V gives CDR1 SNHLY, CDR2 FYNNEI. With 6 bases clipped from V and 3 bases from J, the junction kept 9 bases outside the gene matches. This CDR3 contains 16 residues. Specimen: CD4+ or CD8+ T cells sorted from blood, collected in a trial of the OX40 agonist ivuxolimab. The clonotype originates from an adult with an advanced solid tumor such as melanoma, head and neck, liver or kidney cancer. The rearrangement joins TRBV2 to TRBJ2-1; TRBD2 agrees at 9 bases. The CDR3 protein is CASSHLAGENYNEQFF. The CDR3 DNA sequence: TGTGCCAGCAGCCACTTAGCGGGAGAAAACTACAATGAGCAGTTCTTC.